The table lists the clone carrying this T cell receptor (beta chain) with a few counts. Antigen: not known. It was by quantitative 5'-RACE with molecular barcodes that TCR beta libraries were made. From the 5' RACE reads, TCRdb called clonotypes with MiXCR, one entry per CDR3 protein. Of about 480,000 distinct CDR3 sequences listed, roughly a sixth are singletons. This record comes from a study of CD8 T cells in ankylosing spondylitis. Losses at the gene ends were 5 bases for V and 8 bases for J; bases not matched to a gene: 18. CDR3 length equals 17 residues. Study-level findings and limits: From matched ankylosing spondylitis synovial fluid, disease-linked clones were reportedly recovered at significantly enriched levels. The disease-linked clones had a CD8+ phenotype and low blood frequencies. Seemingly distinctive of ankylosing spondylitis blood was a TCR beta motif formed by eight highly homologous variants. Some of these motif variants have turned up before, in reports on reactive arthritis synovial fluid and blood.

The J gene is TRBJ2-1, the V gene TRBV12-3 or TRBV12-4, with TRBD2 matching over 7 bases. The sample comprised blood, either unsorted or a sorted T cell fraction (not recorded which). This receptor was taken from a male donor with ankylosing spondylitis. CDR3 in amino acids: CASSPRKRDLPRDEQFF. The CDR3 nucleotides read TGTGCCAGCAGTCCGAGGAAGCGGGACCTACCTAGGGATGAGCAGTTCTTC.